One and the same sample provided the 16 T cell receptor beta chains below, sequenced in a study of identical twins. TCRdb recomputed calls from the 5' RACE reads with MiXCR, one row per CDR3 protein. The profile shows 1.5 million to 2 million distinct CDR3 sequences, about 30% of them singletons. Material: cord blood. Source of these receptors: a newborn girl in good health.

V is TRBV10-3 and J is TRBJ2-5, with 8 positions matching TRBD2. CDR1 and CDR2 (germline): ENHRY, SYGVKD. The J segment lost 5 bases and the V segment lost 4 bases, leaving 6 bases of the junction unmatched. The CDR3 runs 14 residues. The CDR3 spells CAISGSGGGETQYF. The CDR3 DNA reads as TGTGCCATCAGTGGAAGCGGGGGCGGGGAGACCCAGTACTTC.

Comment on this clonotype: An end of the junction does not agree with germline; a read error may underlie this. The rearrangement uses TRBV20-1 and TRBJ1-6; D uncertain. The CDR3 contains 14 residues. Germline V gene sequence: CDR1 DFQATT, CDR2 SNEGSKA (reference sequence). CDR3 region: CSAALTRNNSPPHF. CDR3 nucleotide sequence: TGCAGTGCTGCCCTCACCAGGAATAATTCACCCCCCCACTTT.

The chain has TRBV6-5 and TRBJ2-3; 7 bases line up with TRBD2. This CDR3 region has 16 residues. V dropped 2 bases and J dropped 1; count of bases not matched to a gene: 6. CDR1 is MNHEY and CDR2 is SVGAGI in the germline V gene. The CDR3 reads CASSYGRGVGTDTQYF. CDR3 nucleotide sequence: TGTGCCAGCAGTTACGGGAGGGGAGTGGGCACAGATACGCAGTATTTT.

This chain joins TRBV5-5 and TRBJ1-1, with D possibly TRBD1 on 6 matching bases. Germline V gives CDR1 SGHKS, CDR2 YYEKEE (reference sequence). V was trimmed by 0 bases and J by 2 bases, leaving 20 bases between them. The CDR3 spans 18 residues. The CDR3 spells CASSLVGSGRGLNTEAFF. In DNA, the CDR3 is TGTGCCAGCAGCTTGGTAGGCTCGGGCAGGGGACTCAACACTGAAGCTTTCTTT.

On this clonotype: An end of the junction does not agree with germline; a read error may underlie this. V gene TRBV9 combines with J gene TRBJ2-5; a weak D match, TRBD1 (5 bases). CDR3 length equals 14 residues. Germline V gene lookup returns CDR1 SGDLS and CDR2 YYNGEE. The CDR3 sequence: CASSQAQGQETPYF. The CDR3 region has the DNA TGTGCCAGCAGCCAAGCGCAGGGCCAAGAGACCCCGTACTTC.

The chain couples TRBV20-1 to TRBJ1-2, with D perhaps TRBD1 (5 bases). Germline V gene data show CDR1 as DFQATT and CDR2 as SNEGSKA (reference sequence). The CDR3 contains 15 residues. V gave up 5 bases and J gave up 4 bases, with 20 bases separating them. Here the CDR3 reads CSAHKGVRAPYGYTF. The CDR3 DNA reads TGCAGTGCTCACAAGGGAGTCAGGGCCCCCTATGGCTACACCTTC.

This chain connects TRBV27 to TRBJ2-7; 7 bases line up with TRBD2. Germline trimming cut 8 bases from V and 4 bases from J; bases unmatched to any gene: 11. Germline V gene data show CDR1 as MNHEY and CDR2 as SMNVEV (reference sequence). The CDR3 runs to 14 residues. The CDR3 sequence: CASGVSGGGYEQYF. In DNA form, the CDR3 reads TGTGCCAGCGGAGTTAGTGGCGGGGGTTACGAGCAGTACTTC.

The chain recombines TRBV29-1 with TRBJ2-7, with D possibly matching TRBD1 (8 bases). The CDR3 is made up of 15 amino acids. With 6 bases removed from V and 2 bases from J, the gap between germline ends came to 20 bases. Germline V gives CDR1 SQVTM, CDR2 ANQGSEA. CDR3 sequence (DNA): TGCAGCGTCCTCCGGGGGGACAGGAGGCCCTACGAGCAGTACTTC. Encoded protein: CSVLRGDRRPYEQYF.

This chain connects TRBV20-1 to TRBJ2-3; D is perhaps TRBD2 (7 bases). Germline CDR1 and CDR2: DFQATT and SNEGSKA (reference sequence). The CDR3 has 16 residues. V gave up 6 bases and J gave up 3 bases, with 22 bases separating them. DNA of the CDR3: TGCAGTGCCCCCGGGGGGCGGGGGCGCCTGACAGATACGCAGTATTTT. As protein: CSAPGGRGRLTDTQYF.

Many counts were recorded for this clonotype. The chain uses TRBV7-2 and TRBJ2-7; no reliable D call. In germline, CDR1 is SGHTA, CDR2 FQGNSA. This CDR3 comprises 11 residues. The V gene lost 3 bases and the J gene lost 9 bases, with 9 bases spanning the gap. DNA for the CDR3: TGTGCCAGCAGCTTTACTGACCGGCAGTACTTC. Amino acids: CASSFTDRQYF.

V and J are TRBV6-1 and TRBJ2-7; possibly TRBD2 for D (6 bases). Germline V lookup: CDR1 MNHNS, CDR2 SASEGT. The CDR3 is 14 amino acids. The V end lost 8 bases, the J end lost 7 bases, and 21 bases lay between the germline ends. CDR3 protein: CASQAGISYNEQYF. In DNA form, the CDR3 reads TGTGCCAGCCAGGCGGGAATCTCCTACAATGAGCAGTACTTC.

This clonotype has more than one count but fewer than ten. A junction end diverges from the germline sequence, so it may reflect a read error. The chain combines TRBV6-5 with TRBJ1-5, with 8 positions matching TRBD1. Germline values: CDR1 MNHEY, CDR2 SVGAGI. CDR3 length: 14 residues. The CDR3 region has the DNA TGTGCCAGCAGGACCAGGGGGCCCAATCAACCCCAGCATTTT. Protein: CASRTRGPNQPQHF.

This chain links TRBV5-1 with TRBJ2-5; 7 bases line up with TRBD1. The tail of the sequence fits TRBJ2-7 better, so the J call may be wrong. The V gene's germline CDR1 is SGHRS and CDR2 YFSETQ. This CDR3 is 16 amino acids long. For the CDR3, the DNA is TGCGCCAGCAGCGCCCAGTACCCCGGGACAGCCTACGAGCAGTACTTC. It yields the protein CASSAQYPGTAYEQYF.

The chain combines TRBV25-1 with TRBJ2-4; 9 nucleotides line up with TRBD1. This CDR3 contains 15 residues. Germline lookup yields CDR1 MGHDK and CDR2 SYGVNS. V gave up 5 bases and J gave up 13 bases; unmatched junction bases: 15. The CDR3 sequence: CASSSPGQGIWEQYF. For the CDR3, the DNA is TGTGCCAGCAGTTCTCCGGGACAGGGAATTTGGGAGCAGTACTTC.

This clonotype was counted between two and nine times. This rearrangement joins TRBV12-3 or TRBV12-4 to TRBJ2-7; D call uncertain. There are 14 residues in the CDR3. V dropped 2 bases and J dropped 0 bases, with 8 bases sitting between them. CDR3 sequence reads: CASSLSRHSYEQYF. The CDR3 coding sequence is TGTGCCAGCAGTTTAAGTCGACACTCCTACGAGCAGTACTTC.

V usage is TRBV24-1 and J usage is TRBJ1-5; the match to TRBD1 covers 8 bases. Trimming at V came to 3 bases and at J to 4 bases, leaving 7 bases not matched to a gene. Germline V lookup: CDR1 KGHDR, CDR2 SFDVKD. The CDR3 extends over 16 amino acids. CDR3 region: CATSDPDRAPNQPQHF. The CDR3 bases are TGTGCCACCAGTGATCCGGACAGGGCCCCTAATCAGCCCCAGCATTTT.